In this sample, the clone carrying this TCR beta chain turned up many times. Its antigen is unidentified. These data come from a study of T-cell memory formation after mild COVID-19. About the research overall: Largely, TCR clusters stayed within a single donor.

TCRdb used MiXCR to reprocess the 5' RACE reads, holding one entry per CDR3 protein. Among fewer than 400,000 distinct CDR3 sequences listed, roughly 15% were seen once. Study-wide results and limits: Clones that contracted clustered mainly in CM and EM if CD4+ and in EMRA if CD8+. There was no confirmation that second-wave clones peaking on day 37 were SARS-CoV-2 specific. Day 15 to 85 contracting clones showed balanced CD4/CD8; day 15 to 37 expanders favored CD4+.

This CDR3 comprises 15 residues. With 2 bases removed from V and 2 bases from J, the gap between germline ends came to 11 bases. Looked up from germline, CDR1 is MRHNA and CDR2 is SNTAGT. The sequenced sample was PBMCs or a T cell subset sorted from them (not recorded which). This chain connects TRBV6-4 to TRBJ2-3; D is perhaps TRBD1 or TRBD2 (6 bases each). This clonotype was obtained from a man younger than 35 who had mild COVID-19 (a few samples of this study predate the infection). Cell type and time point are not known. CDR3: CASSDNGGATDTQYF. DNA of the CDR3: TGTGCCAGCAGTGACAACGGGGGCGCCACAGATACGCAGTATTTT.